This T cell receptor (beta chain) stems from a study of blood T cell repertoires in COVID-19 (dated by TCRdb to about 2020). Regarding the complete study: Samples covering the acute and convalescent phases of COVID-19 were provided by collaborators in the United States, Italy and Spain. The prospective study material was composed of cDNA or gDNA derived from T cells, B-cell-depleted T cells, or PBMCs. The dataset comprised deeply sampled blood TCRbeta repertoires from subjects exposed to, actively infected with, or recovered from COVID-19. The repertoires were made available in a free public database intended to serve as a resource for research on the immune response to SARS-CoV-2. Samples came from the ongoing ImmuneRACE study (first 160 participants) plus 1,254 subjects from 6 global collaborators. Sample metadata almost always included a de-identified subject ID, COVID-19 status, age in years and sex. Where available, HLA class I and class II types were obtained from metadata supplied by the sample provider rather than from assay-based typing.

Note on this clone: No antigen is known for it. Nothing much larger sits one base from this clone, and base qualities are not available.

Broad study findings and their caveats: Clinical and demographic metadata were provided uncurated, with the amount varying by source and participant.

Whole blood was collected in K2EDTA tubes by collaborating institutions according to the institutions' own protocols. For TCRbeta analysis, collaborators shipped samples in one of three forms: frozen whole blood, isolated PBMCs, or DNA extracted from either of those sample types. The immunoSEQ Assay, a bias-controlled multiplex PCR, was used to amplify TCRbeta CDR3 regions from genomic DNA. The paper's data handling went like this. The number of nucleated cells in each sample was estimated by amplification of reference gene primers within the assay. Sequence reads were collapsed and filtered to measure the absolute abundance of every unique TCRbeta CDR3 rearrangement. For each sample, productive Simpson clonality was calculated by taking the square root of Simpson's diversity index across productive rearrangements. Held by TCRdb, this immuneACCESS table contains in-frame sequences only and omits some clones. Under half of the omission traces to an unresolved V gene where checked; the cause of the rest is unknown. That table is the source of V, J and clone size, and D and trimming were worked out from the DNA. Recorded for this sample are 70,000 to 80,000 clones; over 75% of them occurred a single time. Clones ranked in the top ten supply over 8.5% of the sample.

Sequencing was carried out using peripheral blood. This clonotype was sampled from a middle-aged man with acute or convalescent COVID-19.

The bases read TGCGCCAGCAGCCAAGATCGGGGGAATACGCAGTATTTT. Its protein is CASSQDRGNTQYF. The rearrangement combines TRBV4-1 with TRBJ2-3; TRBD2 could be the D gene, as 6 bases match. V gives up 0 bases and J gives up 7 bases, and the segment between their germline ends measures 8 bases. Looking up the germline V gene yields CDR1 MGHRA and CDR2 YSYEKL. Taken from cysteine to phenylalanine, the CDR3 has 13 residues. Just CDR3 DNA is preserved here, 39 bases in frame from base 1.